This TCR beta chain was identified during a study of T cells after yellow fever vaccination. Study-wide results and caveats: Weaker, the secondary response had a peak occurring faster, on day 5 versus 15.

TCRdb reprocessed the 5' RACE reads via MiXCR and lists one record per CDR3 protein. The table has some 200,000 distinct CDR3 sequences, roughly 3% seen once. This clonotype has at least ten counts. Antigen: not known. The CDR3 is 15 amino acids. V dropped 3 bases and J dropped 6; count of bases not matched to a gene: 8. Germline CDR1 MDHEN, CDR2 SYDVKM. Specimen: CD4+ T cells sorted from PBMCs, collected 10 days after the yellow fever booster vaccination. This TCR came from a man aged 18 to 30 who received the YFV17D yellow fever vaccine. This chain uses TRBV28 with TRBJ2-3; TRBD1 matches 8 bases. The CDR3 sequence is CASSLQGAGWDTQYF. The DNA for the CDR3 is TGTGCCAGCAGTTTGCAGGGGGCGGGATGGGATACGCAGTATTTT.